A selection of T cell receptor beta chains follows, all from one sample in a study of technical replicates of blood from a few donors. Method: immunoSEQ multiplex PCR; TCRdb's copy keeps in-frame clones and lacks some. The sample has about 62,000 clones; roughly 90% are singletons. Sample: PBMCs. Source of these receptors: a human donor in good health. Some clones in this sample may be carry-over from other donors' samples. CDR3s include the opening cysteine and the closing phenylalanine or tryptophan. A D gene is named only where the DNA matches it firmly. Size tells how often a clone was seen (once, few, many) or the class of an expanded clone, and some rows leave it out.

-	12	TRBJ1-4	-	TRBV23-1	CASNLRGEKLFF	TGCGCCAGCAACTTAAGGGGAGAAAAACTGTTTTTT
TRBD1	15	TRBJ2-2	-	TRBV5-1	CASSLTGQGTGELFF	TGCGCCAGCAGCTTAACCGGACAGGGAACCGGGGAGCTGTTTTTT
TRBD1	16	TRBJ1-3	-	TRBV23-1	CASSQRDRSTGNTIYF	TGCGCCAGCAGTCAACGGGACAGGAGTACGGGAAACACCATATATTTT
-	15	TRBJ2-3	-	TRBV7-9	CASSNRDTSTDTQYF	TGTGCCAGCAGTAACAGAGATACTTCCACAGATACGCAGTATTTT
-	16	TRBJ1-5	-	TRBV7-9	CASSLGSPDSNQPQHF	TGTGCCAGCAGCTTAGGGAGCCCAGATAGCAATCAGCCCCAGCATTTT
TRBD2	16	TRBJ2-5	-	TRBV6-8	CASSYPRTSKQETQYF	TGTGCCAGCAGTTACCCCCGGACTAGCAAACAAGAGACCCAGTACTTC
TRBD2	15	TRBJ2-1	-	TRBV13	CASSLFGTSGAIQFF	TGTGCCAGCAGCTTATTTGGTACTAGCGGGGCGATCCAGTTCTTC
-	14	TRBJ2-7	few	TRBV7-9	CASSLSQGYHEQYF	TGTGCCAGCAGCTTATCCCAGGGCTATCACGAGCAGTACTTC
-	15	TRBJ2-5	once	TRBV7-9	CASSLIARGGETQYF	TGTGCCAGCAGCTTAATAGCGCGGGGAGGAGAGACCCAGTACTTC
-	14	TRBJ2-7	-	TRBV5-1	CASSFKAGNYEQYF	TGCGCCAGCAGCTTTAAAGCGGGTAACTACGAGCAGTACTTC
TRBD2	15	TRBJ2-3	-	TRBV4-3	CASSRQLAGTDTQYF	TGCGCCAGCAGCCGCCAACTAGCGGGAACAGATACGCAGTATTTT
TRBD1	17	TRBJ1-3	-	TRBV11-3	CASSLTGTGDSGNTIYF	TGTGCCAGCAGCTTAACCGGGACAGGGGACTCTGGAAACACCATATATTTT
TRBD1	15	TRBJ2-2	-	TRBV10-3	CAIRPGQGASGELFF	TGTGCCATCAGGCCGGGACAGGGGGCAAGCGGGGAGCTGTTTTTT
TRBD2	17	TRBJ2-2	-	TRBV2	CASSERLAGANTGELFF	TGTGCCAGCAGTGAAAGACTAGCGGGAGCGAACACCGGGGAGCTGTTTTTT
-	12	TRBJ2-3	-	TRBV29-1	CSVKTSTDTQYF	TGCAGCGTGAAGACTAGCACAGATACGCAGTATTTT
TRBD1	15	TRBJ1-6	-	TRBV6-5	CASSTGTGNNSPLHF	TGTGCCAGCAGTACCGGGACAGGGAATAATTCACCCCTCCACTTT
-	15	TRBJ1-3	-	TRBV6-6	CASNVQGRSGNTIYF	TGTGCCAGCAACGTACAGGGACGCTCTGGAAACACCATATATTTT
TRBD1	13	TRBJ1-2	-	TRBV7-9	CASSYTGGATYTF	TGTGCCAGCAGCTATACAGGGGGCGCGACCTACACCTTC
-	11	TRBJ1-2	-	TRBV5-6	CASSRQRGYTF	TGTGCCAGCAGCCGACAGCGTGGCTACACCTTC
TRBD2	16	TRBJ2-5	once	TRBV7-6	CASSLAGTSGQETQYF	TGTGCCAGCAGCTTGGCCGGGACTAGCGGGCAAGAGACCCAGTACTTC
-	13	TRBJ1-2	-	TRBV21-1	CASPQCGNYGYTF	TGTGCCAGCCCCCAGTGCGGGAACTATGGCTACACCTTC
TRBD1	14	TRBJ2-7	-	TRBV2	CASSRDRGLSEQYF	TGTGCCAGCAGCCGGGACAGGGGGCTGTCCGAGCAGTACTTC
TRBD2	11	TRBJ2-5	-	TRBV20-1	CKAGRQETQYF	TGCAAAGCGGGACGACAAGAGACCCAGTACTTC
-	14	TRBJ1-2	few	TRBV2	CASSSIGTNYGYTF	TGTGCCAGCAGTTCTATCGGGACTAACTATGGCTACACCTTC
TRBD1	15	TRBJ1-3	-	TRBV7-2	CASSGTGEVGNTIYF	TGTGCCAGCAGCGGGACAGGGGAGGTTGGAAACACCATATATTTT
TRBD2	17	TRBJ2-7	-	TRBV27	CASSPPRGGRLTYEQYF	TGTGCCAGCAGTCCCCCCCGGGGGGGGCGATTGACCTACGAGCAGTACTTC
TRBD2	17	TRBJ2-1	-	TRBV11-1	CASSLGGLISSYNEQFF	TGTGCCAGCAGCTTAGGGGGACTAATCAGCTCCTACAATGAGCAGTTCTTC
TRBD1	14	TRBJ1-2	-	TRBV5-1	CASSLSGGTYGYTF	TGCGCCAGCAGCTTGTCAGGGGGGACCTATGGCTACACCTTC
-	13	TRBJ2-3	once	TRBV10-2	CASRELNTDTQYF	TGCGCCAGCAGGGAACTAAACACAGATACGCAGTATTTT